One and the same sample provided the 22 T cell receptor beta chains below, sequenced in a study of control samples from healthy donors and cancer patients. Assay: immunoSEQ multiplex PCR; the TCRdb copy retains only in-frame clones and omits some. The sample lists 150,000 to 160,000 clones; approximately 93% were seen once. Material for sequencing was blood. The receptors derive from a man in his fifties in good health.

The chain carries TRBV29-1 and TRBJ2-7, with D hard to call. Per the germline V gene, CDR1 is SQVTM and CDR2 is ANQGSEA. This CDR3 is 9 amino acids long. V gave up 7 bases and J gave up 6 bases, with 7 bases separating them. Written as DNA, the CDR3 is TGCAGCGCCTCGGTCGAGCAGTACTTC. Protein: CSASVEQYF.

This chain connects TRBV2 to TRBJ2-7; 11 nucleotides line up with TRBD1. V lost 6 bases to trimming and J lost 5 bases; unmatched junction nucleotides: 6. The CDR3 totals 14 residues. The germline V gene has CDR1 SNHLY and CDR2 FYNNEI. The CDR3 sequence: CASSPTGQGDEQYF. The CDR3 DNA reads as TGTGCCAGCAGCCCCACGGGACAGGGGGACGAGCAGTACTTC.

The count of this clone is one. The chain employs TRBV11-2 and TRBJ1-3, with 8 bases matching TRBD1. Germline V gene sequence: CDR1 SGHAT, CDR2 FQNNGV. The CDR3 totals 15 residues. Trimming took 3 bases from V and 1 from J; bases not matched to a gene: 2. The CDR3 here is CASSLDRVSGNTIYF. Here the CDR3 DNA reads TGTGCCAGCAGCTTGGACAGGGTTTCTGGAAACACCATATATTTT.

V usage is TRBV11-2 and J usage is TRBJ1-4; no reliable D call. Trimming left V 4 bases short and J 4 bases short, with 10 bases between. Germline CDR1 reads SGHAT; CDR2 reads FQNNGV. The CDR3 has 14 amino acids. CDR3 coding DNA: TGTGCCAGCAGCTCTGAGGGAATTAATGAAAAACTGTTTTTT. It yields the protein CASSSEGINEKLFF.

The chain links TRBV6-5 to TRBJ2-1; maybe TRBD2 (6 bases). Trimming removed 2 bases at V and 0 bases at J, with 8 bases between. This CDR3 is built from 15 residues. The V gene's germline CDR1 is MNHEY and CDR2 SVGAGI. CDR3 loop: CASSYGGISYNEQFF. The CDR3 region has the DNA TGTGCCAGCAGTTACGGCGGGATCTCCTACAATGAGCAGTTCTTC.

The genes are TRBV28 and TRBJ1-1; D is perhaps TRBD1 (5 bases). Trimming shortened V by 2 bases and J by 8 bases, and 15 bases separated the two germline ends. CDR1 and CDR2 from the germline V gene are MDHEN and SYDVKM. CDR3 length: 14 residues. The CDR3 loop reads CASSLPRDAAEAFF. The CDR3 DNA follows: TGTGCCAGCAGTTTACCCCGGGACGCAGCAGAAGCTTTCTTT. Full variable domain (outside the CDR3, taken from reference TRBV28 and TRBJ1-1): DVKVTQSSRYLVKRTGEKVFLECVQDMDHENMFWYRQDPGLGLRLIYFSYDVKMKEKGDIPEGYSVSREKKERFSLILESASTNQTSMYLCASSLPRDAAEAFFGQGTRLTVV.

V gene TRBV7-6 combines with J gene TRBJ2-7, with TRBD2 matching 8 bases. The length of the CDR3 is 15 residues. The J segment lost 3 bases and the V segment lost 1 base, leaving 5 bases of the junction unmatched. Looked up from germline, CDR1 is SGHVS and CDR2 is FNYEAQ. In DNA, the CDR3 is TGTGCCAGCAGCTTAGATGGCGGGAGGTTCTACGAGCAGTACTTC. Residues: CASSLDGGRFYEQYF.

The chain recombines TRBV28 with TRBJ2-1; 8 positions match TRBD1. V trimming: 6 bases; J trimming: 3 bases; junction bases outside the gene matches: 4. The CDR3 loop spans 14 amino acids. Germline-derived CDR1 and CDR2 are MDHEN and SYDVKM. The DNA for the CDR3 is TGTGCCAGCAGGGGACAGGCAGGCTACAATGAGCAGTTCTTC. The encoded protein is CASRGQAGYNEQFF.

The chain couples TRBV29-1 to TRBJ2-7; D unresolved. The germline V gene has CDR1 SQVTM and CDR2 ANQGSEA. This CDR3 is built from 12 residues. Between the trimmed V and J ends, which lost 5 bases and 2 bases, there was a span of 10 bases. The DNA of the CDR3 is TGCAGCGTTAGACGAACGACCTACGAGCAGTACTTC. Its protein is CSVRRTTYEQYF.

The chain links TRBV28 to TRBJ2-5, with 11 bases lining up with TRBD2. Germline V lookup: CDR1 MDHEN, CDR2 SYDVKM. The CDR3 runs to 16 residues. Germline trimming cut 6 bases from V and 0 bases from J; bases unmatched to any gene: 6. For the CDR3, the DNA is TGTGCCAGCAGATCTAGCGGGAGGAGGAACCAAGAGACCCAGTACTTC. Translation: CASRSSGRRNQETQYF.

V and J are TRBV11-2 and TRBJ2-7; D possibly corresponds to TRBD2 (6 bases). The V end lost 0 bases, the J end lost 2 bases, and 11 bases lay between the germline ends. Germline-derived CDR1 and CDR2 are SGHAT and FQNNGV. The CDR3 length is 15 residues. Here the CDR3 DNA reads TGTGCCAGCAGCTTAGAGGTCGGGAGAACCTACGAGCAGTACTTC. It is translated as CASSLEVGRTYEQYF.

The DNA for the CDR3 is TGTGCCAGCAGCTTAGAGGTCGGAGGGAGCTCCTACAATGAGCAGTTCTTC. Its translation: CASSLEVGGSSYNEQFF. The chain employs TRBV7-6 and TRBJ2-1, with D perhaps TRBD2 (6 bases). Germline CDR1 is SGHVS and CDR2 is FNYEAQ. Trimming shortened V by 1 base and J by 0 bases, and 13 bases separated the two germline ends. The CDR3 consists of 17 residues.

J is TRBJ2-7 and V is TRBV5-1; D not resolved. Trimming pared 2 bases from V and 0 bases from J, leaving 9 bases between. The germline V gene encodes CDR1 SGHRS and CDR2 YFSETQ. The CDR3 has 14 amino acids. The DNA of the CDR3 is TGCGCCAGCAGCTTCCGAACTGACTCCTACGAGCAGTACTTC. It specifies CASSFRTDSYEQYF.

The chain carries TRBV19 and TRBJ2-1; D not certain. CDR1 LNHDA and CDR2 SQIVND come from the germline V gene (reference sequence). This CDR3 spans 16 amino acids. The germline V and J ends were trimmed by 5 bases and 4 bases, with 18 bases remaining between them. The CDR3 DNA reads TGTGCCAGTAGTCCTAAGGGAAGTCGGTTATACAATGAGCAGTTCTTC. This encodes CASSPKGSRLYNEQFF.

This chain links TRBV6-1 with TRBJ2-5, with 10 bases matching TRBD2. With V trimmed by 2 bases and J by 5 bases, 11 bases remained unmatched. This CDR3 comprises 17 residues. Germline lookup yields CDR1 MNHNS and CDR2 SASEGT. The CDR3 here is CASSEMLASGSRETQYF. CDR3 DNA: TGTGCCAGCAGTGAAATGCTGGCTAGCGGGAGCCGCGAGACCCAGTACTTC.

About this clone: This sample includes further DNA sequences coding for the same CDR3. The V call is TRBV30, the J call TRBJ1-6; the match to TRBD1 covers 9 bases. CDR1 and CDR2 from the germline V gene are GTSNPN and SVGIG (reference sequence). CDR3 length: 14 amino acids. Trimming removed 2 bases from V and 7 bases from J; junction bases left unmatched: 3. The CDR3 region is CAWSLGQGNSPLHF. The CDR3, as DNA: TGTGCCTGGAGTCTGGGACAGGGCAATTCACCCCTCCACTTT.

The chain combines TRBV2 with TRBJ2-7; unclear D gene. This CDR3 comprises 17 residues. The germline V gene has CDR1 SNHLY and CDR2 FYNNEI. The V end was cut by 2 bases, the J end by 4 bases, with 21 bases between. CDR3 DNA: TGTGCCAGCAGTGAACGTTCGGCGCCTCGCCCCCCATACGAGCAGTACTTC. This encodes CASSERSAPRPPYEQYF.

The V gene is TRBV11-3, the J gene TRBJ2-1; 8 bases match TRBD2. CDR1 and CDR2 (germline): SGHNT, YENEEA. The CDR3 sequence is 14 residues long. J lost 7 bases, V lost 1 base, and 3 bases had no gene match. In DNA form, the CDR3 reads TGTGCCAGCAGCTTAGCGGGAGGGCGGAATGAGCAGTTCTTC. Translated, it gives CASSLAGGRNEQFF.

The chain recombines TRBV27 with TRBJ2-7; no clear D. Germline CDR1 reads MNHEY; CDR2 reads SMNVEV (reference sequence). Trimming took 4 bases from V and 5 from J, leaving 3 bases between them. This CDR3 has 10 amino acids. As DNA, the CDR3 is TGTGCCAGCAGTTACCACGAGCAGTACTTC. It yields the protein CASSYHEQYF.

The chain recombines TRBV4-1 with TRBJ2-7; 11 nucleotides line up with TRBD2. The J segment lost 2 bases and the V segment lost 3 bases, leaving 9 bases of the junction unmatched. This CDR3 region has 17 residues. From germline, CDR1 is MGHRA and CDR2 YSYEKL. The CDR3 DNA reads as TGCGCCAGCAGCCAGTACGGAATAGCGGGAGGGCCCTACGAGCAGTACTTC. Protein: CASSQYGIAGGPYEQYF.

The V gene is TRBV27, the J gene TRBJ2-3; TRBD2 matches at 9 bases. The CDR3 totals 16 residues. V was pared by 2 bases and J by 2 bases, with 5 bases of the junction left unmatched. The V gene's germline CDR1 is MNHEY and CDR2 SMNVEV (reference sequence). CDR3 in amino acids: CASSLMTSGFTDTQYF. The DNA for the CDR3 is TGTGCCAGCAGTTTAATGACTAGCGGCTTCACAGATACGCAGTATTTT.

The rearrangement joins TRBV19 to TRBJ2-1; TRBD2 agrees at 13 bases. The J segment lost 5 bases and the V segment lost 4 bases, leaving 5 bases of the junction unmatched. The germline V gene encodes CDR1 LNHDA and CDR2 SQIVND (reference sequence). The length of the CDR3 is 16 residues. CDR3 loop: CASSTELAGGNNEQFF. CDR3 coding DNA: TGTGCCAGTAGTACCGAACTAGCGGGGGGGAACAATGAGCAGTTCTTC.